This is a list of T cell receptor beta chains from one sample in a study of cytomegalovirus exposure and HLA in healthy donors. Clones were read by immunoSEQ multiplex PCR, and TCRdb kept only the in-frame ones, dropping some. Of fewer than 150,000 clones in the sample, 65% to 75% are singletons; the top ten hold approximately 10%. Specimen: PBMCs. These TCRs come from a woman aged 45-65 years in good health and CMV-seropositive. Each CDR3 is given with its conserved first and last residue. The order of the fields is J gene, clone size, V gene, CDR3 protein. A clone size is listed for some rows: how often the clone was seen (once, few, many), or a class if it is expanded.

TRBJ1-4	NA	TRBV4-3	CASSQEVGAHPQSNEKLFF
TRBJ2-7	NA	TRBV5-4	CASSLAGLAGGEQYF
TRBJ2-5	NA	TRBV6-1	CASNVQGEETQYF
TRBJ2-7	NA	TRBV4-3	CASSQAPPGVYEQYF
TRBJ1-4	NA	TRBV1	CTSSHPDRPSSEKLFF
TRBJ1-1	NA	TRBV25-1	CASSEGQLMAFF
TRBJ2-2	NA	TRBV30	CAWLSWTGAAGELFF
TRBJ2-4	NA	TRBV9	CASSVGDRGNIQYF
TRBJ2-2	once	TRBV7-2	CASSPRTSGANTGELFF
TRBJ2-7	NA	TRBV27	CATWDRGHEQYF
TRBJ2-5	NA	TRBV2	CASSFDRVGKAQYF
TRBJ2-3	few	TRBV12-5	CASGQWGGLSSTDTQYF
TRBJ2-2	NA	TRBV15	CATSRDRGLWELFF
TRBJ2-7	NA	TRBV10-2	CASSDPSRANYEQYF
TRBJ1-1	NA	TRBV19	CASSIARGEAFF
TRBJ2-3	NA	TRBV29-1	CSVYPGVQSDTQYF
TRBJ1-1	NA	TRBV5-1	CASSLIGGPNTEAFF
TRBJ1-1	NA	TRBV6-4	CASSETYGGYTEAFF
TRBJ2-7	NA	TRBV27	CASSPDNSIVGEQYF
TRBJ1-2	NA	TRBV10-3	CAGGSGDRYGYTF
TRBJ1-5	NA	TRBV6-5	CASRPWDSQNQPQHF
TRBJ1-2	NA	TRBV18	CASSFGTGDYGYTF
TRBJ1-5	NA	TRBV19	CASRPTGLSNQPQHF
TRBJ2-7	NA	TRBV29-1	CSVEGTLGLAGPTYEQYF
TRBJ1-1	few	TRBV19	CASTRTGTGGFGTEAFF
TRBJ1-2	NA	TRBV15	CATSRNTDSNYGYTF
TRBJ2-3	NA	TRBV30	CALRGAGLADTQYF
TRBJ1-1	NA	TRBV7-2	CASSFSGVLDTEAFF
TRBJ1-2	NA	TRBV5-7	CASSSYVFRDRYYGYTF
TRBJ2-2	NA	TRBV4-1	CASSQEASGRTGELFF
TRBJ2-1	NA	TRBV10-3	CAISQTSGAYNEQFF
TRBJ2-6	NA	TRBV11-2	CASSQPSTSGGLGANVLTF
TRBJ2-7	NA	TRBV9	CASSVGVGGYEQYF
TRBJ1-2	NA	TRBV19	CASSINVQNNYGYTF
NA	NA	TRBV7-2	CASSTRQSYEQYF
TRBJ2-7	NA	TRBV21-1	CASSKSVGLSYEQYF
TRBJ1-1	NA	TRBV6-6	CASSLGPTRGTEAFF
TRBJ1-4	once	TRBV7-9	CASSLQTGGREKLFF
TRBJ1-1	NA	TRBV28	CASSFAGGTEAFF
TRBJ2-6	NA	TRBV11-1	CASSSRSGANVLTF
TRBJ1-1	NA	TRBV27	CASRKNRDYTEAFF
TRBJ2-3	NA	TRBV4-1	CASSQVSGQGISDTQYF
TRBJ2-7	NA	TRBV7-2	CASSLSPPPGYEQYF
TRBJ2-7	NA	TRBV9	CASSVGDSATYEQYF